The TCR beta chain described here comes from a study of early T cells in non-severe SARS-CoV-2 infection. TCRdb ran MiXCR on the 5' RACE reads and lists one entry per CDR3 protein. Seen here are approximately 22,000 distinct CDR3 sequences, over 5.5% observed once, and the top ten hold roughly 15%. This clonotype was picked up many times. J was trimmed by 2 bases and V by 3 bases; bases with no gene match: 5. CDR1 and CDR2 from the germline V gene are ENHRY and SYGVKD. The CDR3 runs to 16 residues. This receptor was identified in an adult who was a healthcare worker with PCR-confirmed SARS-CoV-2 infection or an uninfected control (not recorded which). This sequence joins TRBV10-3 and TRBJ2-1; 9 bases fit TRBD2. The sequences come from whole blood, collected at baseline. CDR3 nucleotide sequence: TGTGCCATCAGTGACGGTTTAGCGGGGGCCTACAATGAGCAGTTCTTC. Protein: CAISDGLAGAYNEQFF.